The 2 T cell receptor beta chains listed next were all sequenced from one sample in a study of blood T cell repertoires in COVID-19. Sequencing used immunoSEQ multiplex PCR; TCRdb keeps in-frame clones, though not all of them. The table lists about 130,000 clones, around 84% of them singletons. Sequencing was performed on peripheral blood. These receptor sequences come from a woman older than 75 with acute or convalescent COVID-19.

This clone was picked up a small number of times. V is TRBV30 and J is TRBJ1-2; TRBD1 matches at 7 bases. The length of the CDR3 is 13 residues. J gave up 4 bases and V 4 bases, and 6 bases lay outside the gene matches. CDR1 and CDR2 (germline): GTSNPN, SVGIG (reference sequence). The CDR3 is CAWTRQGSYGYTF. The DNA of the CDR3 is TGTGCCTGGACCCGACAGGGTTCCTATGGCTACACCTTC.

The chain links TRBV6-5 to TRBJ1-1; D not certain. Germline V gene data show CDR1 as MNHEY and CDR2 as SVGAGI. This CDR3 has 14 amino acids. Deletions cut 7 bases from V and 6 bases from J, with 18 bases between. CDR3 nucleotide sequence: TGTGCCAGCACCCCCTCCGGGAGGGCCCCTGAAGCTTTCTTT. Translation: CASTPSGRAPEAFF.